This record covers a single T cell receptor beta chain. Other nucleotide sequences from this sample produce the same CDR3. The sample is drawn from a study of blood T cell repertoires in COVID-19. The CDR3 spans 13 residues. V lost 2 bases and J lost 6; bases outside the gene matches: 3. Germline V gives CDR1 ENHRY, CDR2 SYGVKD. The protocol was immunoSEQ multiplex PCR, while the TCRdb copy is restricted to in-frame clones and leaves out a portion. The repertoire has 230,000 or so clones, roughly 82% of them found once; the top ten carry about 2.3%. The chain combines TRBV10-3 with TRBJ1-2; 7 bases map to TRBD1. Sequences were obtained from peripheral blood. This clonotype was obtained from a man aged 40-55 years who had recovered from COVID-19. CDR3 nucleotides: TGTGCCATCAGTGAGGACAGGGTGGATGGCTACACCTTC. Its protein is CAISEDRVDGYTF.